This T cell receptor beta chain emerged from a study of T cells in localized non-small cell lung cancer. Overall study findings and caveats: The appearance of a median approximately 55 of the top 100 tumor clones was seen in adjacent lung.

Produced via immunoSEQ multiplex PCR; TCRdb's table is partial and in-frame only. This repertoire shows 90,000 to 95,000 clones, around 90% found once; its top ten account for 15%. Germline-derived CDR1 and CDR2 are SGHNT and YYREEE (reference sequence). The CDR3 is 14 residues long. The ends were cut back, 4 bases at V and 7 bases at J, with 12 bases in the middle. Note on this clone: What it binds is not known.

The chain uses TRBV5-4 and TRBJ1-6, with D perhaps TRBD1 (5 bases). This TCR was recovered from a man aged 35-75 years with stage I squamous cell lung carcinoma. The material sequenced was peripheral blood, taken before any cancer treatment. CDR3 coding DNA: TGTGCCAGCAGCCCACGGGGGGGGAATTCACCCCTCCACTTT. Translating gives CASSPRGGNSPLHF.